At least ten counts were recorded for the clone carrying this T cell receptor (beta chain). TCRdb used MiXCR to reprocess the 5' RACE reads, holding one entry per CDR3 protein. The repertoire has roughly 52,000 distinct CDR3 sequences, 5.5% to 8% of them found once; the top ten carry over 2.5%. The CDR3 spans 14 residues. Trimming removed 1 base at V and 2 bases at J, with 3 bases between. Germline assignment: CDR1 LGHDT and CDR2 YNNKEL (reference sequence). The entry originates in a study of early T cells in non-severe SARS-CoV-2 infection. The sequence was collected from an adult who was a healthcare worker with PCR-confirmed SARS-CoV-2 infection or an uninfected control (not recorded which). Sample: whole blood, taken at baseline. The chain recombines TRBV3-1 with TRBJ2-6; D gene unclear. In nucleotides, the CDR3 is TGTGCCAGCAGCCAAGCAGCTGGGGCCAACGTCCTGACTTTC. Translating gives CASSQAAGANVLTF.